A selection of T cell receptor beta chains follows, all from one sample in a study of blood T cells in healthy people across ages. Each CDR3 protein is one row after TCRdb ran MiXCR on the 5' RACE reads. The table lists around 940,000 distinct CDR3 sequences, approximately 50% of them singletons. The specimen was blood. These receptors all come from a woman aged 55 to 70 in good health. Each CDR3 is given with its conserved first and last residue. The order of the fields is CDR3 length, D gene, V gene, J gene, clone size, CDR3 DNA, CDR3 protein. D genes are given only for firm matches. Where a row states a size, it is once, few, many or the class of an expanded clone; other rows omit it.

15,.,TRBV12-5,TRBJ2-5,.,TGTGCTAGTGGTTTGGGTTTAACTACTCAAGAGACCCAGTACTTC,CASGLGLTTQETQYF
16,TRBD1,TRBV4-2,TRBJ1-6,.,TGTGCCAGCAGCCAAGATGCAGACAGGGGTTCTTCACCCCTCCACTTT,CASSQDADRGSSPLHF
12,.,TRBV12-3/TRBV12-4,TRBJ1-2,.,TGTGCCAGCACCCCGGGTGACTATGGCTACACCTTC,CASTPGDYGYTF
15,TRBD2,TRBV12-3/TRBV12-4,TRBJ2-2,.,TGTGCCAGCAGTTTGTCAGCGGGAGTAACCGGGGAGCTGTTTTTT,CASSLSAGVTGELFF
13,.,TRBV11-2,TRBJ2-7,.,TGTGCCAGCAGCCGGGCGGTCCTCTACGAGCAGTACTTC,CASSRAVLYEQYF
16,.,TRBV28,TRBJ2-7,.,TGTGCCAGCAGTTTCCAGTCCGGCAGGTACTCCTACGAGCAGTACTTC,CASSFQSGRYSYEQYF
14,.,TRBV7-9,TRBJ2-3,once,TGTGCCAGCAGCGCCACGGCAAGCACAGATACGCAGTATTTT,CASSATASTDTQYF
12,.,TRBV7-2,TRBJ2-7,.,TGTGCCGGCAGATCGGGCGGCTACGAGCAGTACTTC,CAGRSGGYEQYF
12,.,TRBV20-1,TRBJ2-1,.,TGCAGCGAAGGGCGGCCTAGCAATGAGCAGTTCTTC,CSEGRPSNEQFF
17,TRBD2,TRBV7-2,TRBJ2-7,few,TGTGCCAGCAGCTCAACCTTGACTAGCGGGGGACGCTACGAGCAGTACTTC,CASSSTLTSGGRYEQYF
13,TRBD2,TRBV20-1,TRBJ2-1,.,TGCAGTTCTCTAGCGGGGAACTACAATGAGCAGTTCTTC,CSSLAGNYNEQFF
16,.,TRBV7-8,TRBJ2-1,.,TGTGCCAGCAGCTATCGAATCTACGCCGGGTACAATGAGCAGTTCTTC,CASSYRIYAGYNEQFF
14,TRBD1,TRBV6-5,TRBJ1-5,few,TGTGCCAGCAGCCCGGGACAGCCTAATCAGCCCCAGCATTTT,CASSPGQPNQPQHF
16,TRBD1,TRBV3-1,TRBJ2-7,once,TGTGCCAGCAGCCACTCTGGGACAGGGGATTCCTACGAGCAGTACTTC,CASSHSGTGDSYEQYF
14,TRBD1,TRBV11-1,TRBJ1-1,few,TGTGCCAGCAGCACGGACAGGATAAACACTGAAGCTTTCTTT,CASSTDRINTEAFF
14,TRBD1,TRBV4-2,TRBJ1-2,.,TGTGCCAGCCACATGGACAGGGGAGAAAGTGGCTACACCTTC,CASHMDRGESGYTF
15,.,TRBV5-1,TRBJ2-5,.,TGCGCCAGCAGCTTGCTTTGGGCCCCGGAGGAGACCCAGTACTTC,CASSLLWAPEETQYF
16,.,TRBV20-1,TRBJ2-1,.,TGCAGTGCTCCCCCTCGGGAGCCCTCCCCACAGTATGAGCAGTTCTTC,CSAPPREPSPQYEQFF
13,.,TRBV7-2,TRBJ1-2,many,TGTGCCAGCAGCTCCCAGATTAACTATGGCTACACCTTC,CASSSQINYGYTF
19,TRBD2,TRBV4-2,TRBJ2-3,once,TGTGCCAGCAGCCGAGGAACTTTTTTGTCTAGCGGGAGGATGGATACGCAGTATTTT,CASSRGTFLSSGRMDTQYF
14,TRBD1,TRBV5-1,TRBJ2-1,few,TGCGCCAGCAGCTACTACAGGGGGCTCGGTGAGCAGTTCTTC,CASSYYRGLGEQFF
15,TRBD2,TRBV3-1,TRBJ2-5,few,TGTGCCAGCAGCCAAGTGGGGGTAGCGGGAGAGACCCAGTACTTC,CASSQVGVAGETQYF
15,.,TRBV7-9,TRBJ2-1,.,TGTGCCAGCAGCTTATTCCTCGACAGATACAATGAGCAGTTCTTC,CASSLFLDRYNEQFF
14,TRBD1,TRBV5-5,TRBJ1-4,once,TGTGCCAGCAGCTGGGACAGCAAGACGGAAAAACTGTTTTTT,CASSWDSKTEKLFF
14,TRBD1,TRBV29-1,TRBJ1-2,few,TGCAGCGTTGACGAGAGGGACAGAGACTATGGCTACACCTTC,CSVDERDRDYGYTF
16,TRBD2,TRBV12-3/TRBV12-4,TRBJ2-5,.,TGTGCCAGCAGTCCCTCCCTAGGACTAGGAGAAGAGACCCAGTACTTC,CASSPSLGLGEETQYF
16,TRBD2,TRBV4-3,TRBJ2-7,.,TGCGCCAGCAGCCGAGGTGACGGACTAGCGGGAGACGAGCAGTACTTC,CASSRGDGLAGDEQYF
14,.,TRBV2,TRBJ2-1,once,TGTGCCAGCAATAGGGATGTCGTTTACAATGGGCAGTTCTTC,CASNRDVVYNGQFF
13,.,TRBV28,TRBJ2-1,.,TGTGCCAGCATAGGAATCGAATGGAATGAGCAGTTCTTC,CASIGIEWNEQFF
17,TRBD1,TRBV20-1,TRBJ2-7,.,TGCAGTGCTAGCCCATTCGGGCGGGACAGGATAAACTACGAGCAGTACTTC,CSASPFGRDRINYEQYF
16,TRBD1,TRBV20-1,TRBJ2-7,.,TGCAGCGCTAGAGATCACGGGACAGGGCCACCTTACGAGCAGTACTTC,CSARDHGTGPPYEQYF
16,.,TRBV12-3/TRBV12-4,TRBJ1-5,.,TGTGCCAGCAGTCACCACGAAACAGTGGGGAATCAGCCCCAGCATTTT,CASSHHETVGNQPQHF
15,.,TRBV3-1,TRBJ2-5,.,TGTGCCAGCAGCCAAGTACTAGGTCGGGGAGAGACCCAGTACTTC,CASSQVLGRGETQYF
16,TRBD1,TRBV7-3,TRBJ2-4,.,TGTGCCAGCAGACTGACAGGGGGGAACGACAAAAACATTCAGTACTTC,CASRLTGGNDKNIQYF
16,.,TRBV20-1,TRBJ2-1,.,TGCAGTGCTAGCGGGTTGGGGGGGGCTAGGGGCAATGAGCAGTTCTTC,CSASGLGGARGNEQFF
15,.,TRBV6-5,TRBJ2-7,.,TGTGCCAGCAGTTACACCCAACGTGGGAGTGGCGAGCAGTACTTC,CASSYTQRGSGEQYF
16,TRBD1,TRBV5-5,TRBJ2-2,.,TGTGCCAGCAGCTTAGGAGACAGGGTCATAAAGGGGGAGCTGTTTTTT,CASSLGDRVIKGELFF
14,.,TRBV15,TRBJ2-7,few,TGTGCCACCAGCAGAGACAGAAACTCCTACGAGCAGTACTTC,CATSRDRNSYEQYF
17,TRBD1,TRBV28,TRBJ2-6,.,TGTGCCAGCAGTTTTGGGGGACAGGGATCTGGGGCCAACGTCCTGACTTTC,CASSFGGQGSGANVLTF
14,.,TRBV6-2/TRBV6-3,TRBJ2-1,once,TGTGCCAGCAGTTACCGGGCACTAGCTGATGAACAGTTCTTC,CASSYRALADEQFF
13,TRBD1,TRBV29-1,TRBJ1-4,once,TGCAGCGCTTCGACAGGGGGTTACGAAAAACTGTTTTTT,CSASTGGYEKLFF
13,TRBD1,TRBV20-1,TRBJ1-6,.,TGCAGTGCTGACAGGGGAAGAGGTTCACCCCTCCACTTT,CSADRGRGSPLHF
13,.,TRBV28,TRBJ2-1,.,TGTGCCAGCAGTGCCGCTCTGAGTAGTCGGCAGTTCTTC,CASSAALSSRQFF
11,.,TRBV12-3/TRBV12-4,TRBJ2-1,few,TGTGCCATAGGGGGGTACAATGAGCAGTTCTTC,CAIGGYNEQFF
15,.,TRBV5-1,TRBJ2-1,once,TGCGCCAGCAGCGCCTTTCCCCCGACCAACAATGAGCAGTTCTTC,CASSAFPPTNNEQFF
16,.,TRBV2,TRBJ2-7,.,TGTGCCAGCAGTGAATACAGGAGCCCGAGCTCCTACGAGCAGTACTTC,CASSEYRSPSSYEQYF
15,.,TRBV28,TRBJ2-5,.,TGTGCCAGCAGTTTAGCCCGGACAGTTCAAGAGACCCAGTACTTC,CASSLARTVQETQYF
16,TRBD2,TRBV7-2,TRBJ2-5,few,TGTGCCAGCAGCCCTTTATGGGTAGCGGGGGACAATGAGCAGTACTTC,CASSPLWVAGDNEQYF
17,.,TRBV4-3,TRBJ1-2,.,TGCGCCAGCAGCCGACAAGGAGGCGGGTGGGAGAGCTATGGCTACACCTTC,CASSRQGGGWESYGYTF
13,TRBD2,TRBV29-1,TRBJ2-7,many,TGCAGCGTTTTCGCGGGAGGGTCCTACGAGCAGTACTTC,CSVFAGGSYEQYF
14,.,TRBV12-3/TRBV12-4,TRBJ1-6,.,TGTGCCAGCAGTTTAGGACAGAATAATTCACCCCTCCACTTT,CASSLGQNNSPLHF
17,.,TRBV6-5,TRBJ2-1,.,TGTGCCAGCAGTTATTATCCTCCTGGGAGTTCCTACAATGAGCAGTTCTTC,CASSYYPPGSSYNEQFF
15,.,TRBV6-1,TRBJ2-2,.,TGTGCCAGCAGTGAGTTTGGGGTCCTTGCCGGGGAGCTGTTTTTT,CASSEFGVLAGELFF
16,.,TRBV12-1,TRBJ2-5,.,TGTGCCAGCAGGCTGACTAGCGGGAGAGATGAAGAGACCCAGTACTTC,CASRLTSGRDEETQYF
14,.,TRBV12-3/TRBV12-4,TRBJ1-4,.,TGTGCCAGCAGCTCCGGGACCCTCAATGAAAAACTGTTTTTT,CASSSGTLNEKLFF
16,.,TRBV28,TRBJ2-5,.,TGTGCCAGCAGTCACTCTATTTTGGCGGGGAGGGAGACCCAGTACTTC,CASSHSILAGRETQYF
15,.,TRBV20-1,TRBJ2-7,.,TGCAGTGCTAGAGATCTTAGTGGACTGGTCTACGAGCAGTACTTC,CSARDLSGLVYEQYF
15,TRBD2,TRBV4-1,TRBJ2-1,.,TGCGCCAGCAATCCTCTAGCGGGAGTCTACAATGAGCAGTTCTTC,CASNPLAGVYNEQFF
13,.,TRBV28,TRBJ2-4,few,TGTGCCAGCAGCCCCCCAGACACAAACATTCAGTACTTC,CASSPPDTNIQYF
13,TRBD2,TRBV29-1,TRBJ2-7,.,TGCAGCGTTTCAGCGGGAGGGCAGTACGAGCAGTACTTC,CSVSAGGQYEQYF